The 22 T cell receptor beta chains below were found in one sample sequenced in a study of liver allograft versus peripheral blood T cells. Study context: Within transplanted livers, the T cell receptor repertoires were examined and compared against the repertoires present in the peripheral blood of liver transplant recipients.

TCRdb re-analysed the reads in MiXCR, keeping a single row per CDR3 protein. This sample has 2,500 to 3,500 distinct CDR3 sequences, with about 16% found just once. Receptors were obtained from a human patient who had a liver transplant. Some of the T cells might come from the graft donor.

In this sample, this clonotype is medium-sized. The chain carries TRBV27 and TRBJ2-7; D may be TRBD1 (6 bases). The CDR3 length is 14 residues. Germline V gene data show CDR1 as MNHEY and CDR2 as SMNVEV (reference sequence). V was clipped by 5 bases and J by 2 bases, with 13 bases between them. The CDR3 DNA follows: TGTGCCAGCAGTCAAGGCAGGGACACCTACGAGCAGTACTTC. It is translated as CASSQGRDTYEQYF.

By frequency in the sample, this clonotype is medium-sized. The genes are TRBV5-6 and TRBJ1-2, with D perhaps matching TRBD1 (5 bases). The CDR3 totals 12 residues. Deletions cut 6 bases from V and 4 bases from J, with 10 bases between. Germline values: CDR1 SGHDT, CDR2 YYEEEE. The chain's CDR3 is CASTDRIYGYTF. The CDR3 bases are TGTGCCAGCACTGACAGAATCTATGGCTACACCTTC.

Within the sample, this clonotype is medium-sized. This chain connects TRBV7-9 to TRBJ1-2; D is unresolved. The germline CDR1 and CDR2 sequences are SEHNR and FQNEAQ (reference sequence). V was trimmed by 1 base and J by 4 bases, leaving 10 bases between them. The CDR3 covers 14 residues. The CDR3 DNA reads TGTGCCAGCAGCTTAGTTTCCCTTCTCTATGGCTACACCTTC. Amino acid sequence: CASSLVSLLYGYTF.

The CDR3 loop reads CASSVAGGRNTGELFF. DNA of the CDR3: TGTGCCAGCAGCGTTGCCGGGGGGCGAAACACCGGGGAGCTGTTTTTT. The V gene is TRBV9, the J gene TRBJ2-2; D may be TRBD2 (7 bases). Germline lookup yields CDR1 SGDLS and CDR2 YYNGEE. This CDR3 comprises 16 residues. Trimming stripped 2 bases from V and 2 bases from J, with 13 bases between.

A remark on this clonotype: A far larger clone is only one base removed, so a read error is likely. V gene TRBV6-1 combines with J gene TRBJ2-6, with 7 positions matching TRBD1. Per germline, CDR1 MNHNS and CDR2 SASEGT. The CDR3 contains 17 residues. The chain's CDR3 is CASSYSGRATGANALTF. The CDR3 coding sequence is TGTGCCAGCAGTTACTCGGGCAGGGCTACAGGGGCCAACGCCCTGACTTTC.

By share of the sample, this clonotype is medium-sized. The chain employs TRBV6-5 and TRBJ1-1, with 10 bases that match TRBD1. V was pared by 6 bases and J by 8 bases, with 6 bases of the junction left unmatched. This CDR3 spans 13 amino acids. Germline V gene lookup returns CDR1 MNHEY and CDR2 SVGAGI. CDR3 sequence reads: CASRRQGAREAFF. CDR3 DNA: TGTGCCAGCAGAAGACAGGGGGCGCGGGAAGCTTTCTTT.

This clonotype is labeled as medium-sized (0.01 to 0.1%). The chain uses TRBV6-1 and TRBJ2-2; D may match TRBD1 or TRBD2 (6 bases each). Germline V gene lookup returns CDR1 MNHNS and CDR2 SASEGT. CDR3 size: 13 residues. The germline V and J ends were trimmed by 8 bases and 2 bases, with 9 bases remaining between them. In DNA form, the CDR3 reads TGTGCCAGCGGGGGGCGAAACACCGGGGAGCTGTTTTTT. It is translated as CASGGRNTGELFF.

The chain combines TRBV5-1 with TRBJ1-4, with 7 positions matching TRBD1. Germline CDR1 reads SGHRS; CDR2 reads YFSETQ. This CDR3 contains 15 residues. Unmatched junction bases numbered 3, after V lost 3 bases and J lost 1 base. This CDR3 reads CASSSGQLTNEKLFF. The CDR3 DNA sequence: TGCGCCAGCAGCTCGGGACAGTTAACTAATGAAAAACTGTTTTTT.

Only a few counts were recorded for this clonotype. V is TRBV9 and J is TRBJ2-1; TRBD1 is a possible D gene (5 bases). Trimming removed 3 bases from V and 7 bases from J, with 8 bases in between. This CDR3 is 12 amino acids long. Germline V lookup: CDR1 SGDLS, CDR2 YYNGEE. The CDR3 DNA sequence: TGTGCCAGCAGCGCCTCAGGGAATGAGCAGTTCTTC. This encodes CASSASGNEQFF. Based on the CDR3 plus reference TRBV9 and TRBJ2-1, the full variable domain is DSGVTQTPKHLITATGQRVTLRCSPRSGDLSVYWYQQSLDQGLQFLIQYYNGEERAKGNILERFSAQQFPDLHSELNLSSLELGDSALYFCASSASGNEQFFGPGTRLTVL.

This clonotype has at least ten counts. J is TRBJ2-7 and V is TRBV27; TRBD1 aligns across 11 bases. This CDR3 has 13 residues. Germline trimming cut 10 bases from V and 3 bases from J; bases unmatched to any gene: 5. CDR1 is MNHEY and CDR2 is SMNVEV in the germline V gene (reference sequence). CDR3 amino acids: CATSGTGGYEQYF. CDR3 in DNA: TGTGCCACCTCGGGGACAGGGGGCTACGAGCAGTACTTC.

In the case of this clonotype: A single base separates this from a much larger clone, so it may be a read error. This chain uses TRBV24-1 with TRBJ2-7, with 11 bases lining up with TRBD1. The CDR3 has 17 amino acids. The V gene's germline CDR1 is KGHDR and CDR2 SFDVKD. The CDR3 DNA reads as TGTGCCATCAGTGATTTGAGTTCGGGACAGGGGGTGGGCGAGCAGTACTTC. Encoded protein: CAISDLSSGQGVGEQYF.

By sample fraction, this clonotype is medium-sized. The CDR3: CASSPSLLSGYGYTF. As DNA, the CDR3 is TGTGCCAGCAGTCCGTCGTTACTGTCGGGGTATGGCTACACCTTC. The chain combines TRBV27 with TRBJ1-2; D call uncertain. The V and J ends lost 5 bases and 5 bases respectively, with 18 bases between them. The CDR3 length is 15 residues. Germline loops: CDR1 MNHEY, CDR2 SMNVEV (reference sequence).

This clonotype was picked up one time. This may come from a read error, since a much larger clone is one base off. The chain uses TRBV27 and TRBJ2-7, with D maybe TRBD2 (6 bases). CDR1 MNHEY and CDR2 SMNVEV come from the germline V gene (reference sequence). The CDR3 is 12 amino acids. CDR3 sequence: CTSGLLEDEQYF. The CDR3 DNA sequence: TGTACCAGCGGGCTGTTAGAGGACGAGCAGTACTTC.

In its sample, this clonotype ranks as medium-sized (0.01 to 0.1%). This chain uses TRBV29-1 with TRBJ2-1; 8 positions agree with TRBD2. The ends lost 6 bases at V and 0 bases at J; junction bases unmatched: 10. This CDR3 contains 16 residues. CDR1 is SQVTM and CDR2 is ANQGSEA in the germline V gene. The CDR3 DNA reads TGCAGCGTCGAGACTAGCGTAGCAGGCTCCTACAATGAGCAGTTCTTC. Its protein product is CSVETSVAGSYNEQFF.

In this sample, this clonotype is medium-sized (0.01 to 0.1%). This sequence joins TRBV27 and TRBJ2-1; 10 bases agree with TRBD2. J was trimmed by 9 bases and V by 5 bases; bases with no gene match: 10. CDR1 MNHEY and CDR2 SMNVEV come from the germline V gene (reference sequence). The CDR3 sequence is 15 residues long. The CDR3 sequence is CASSIEREGRGEQFF. DNA for the CDR3: TGTGCCAGCAGTATAGAGCGGGAGGGCCGGGGTGAGCAGTTCTTC.

By sample share, this clonotype is medium-sized. This chain links TRBV19 with TRBJ2-7; 8 positions agree with TRBD1. The CDR3 runs to 13 residues. The V gene's germline CDR1 is LNHDA and CDR2 SQIVND (reference sequence). V trimming: 6 bases; J trimming: 1 base; junction bases outside the gene matches: 2. The CDR3 here is CASRGTGSYEQYF. The CDR3, as DNA: TGTGCCAGTAGGGGGACAGGTTCCTACGAGCAGTACTTC.

Only a few counts were recorded for this clonotype. The rearrangement links TRBV14 to TRBJ2-7, with 10 bases aligning to TRBD2. The CDR3 length is 16 residues. Looked up from germline, CDR1 is SGHDN and CDR2 is FVKESK. With 1 base clipped from V and 6 bases from J, the junction kept 9 bases outside the gene matches. CDR3 protein: CASSQVLAGVLGEQYF. Written as DNA, the CDR3 is TGTGCCAGCAGCCAAGTTCTAGCGGGGGTTCTGGGCGAGCAGTACTTC.

The chain joins TRBV5-6 to TRBJ2-5; 7 bases map to TRBD2. This CDR3 region has 16 residues. Trimming cost V 4 bases and J 5 bases; bases outside gene matches: 14. Per the germline V gene, CDR1 is SGHDT and CDR2 is YYEEEE. The CDR3: CASSPRRGSGAETQYF. The CDR3, as DNA: TGTGCCAGCAGCCCCCGGCGGGGGTCTGGGGCGGAGACCCAGTACTTC.

Regarding this clonotype: This could be a read error, since a much larger clone is one nucleotide away. The chain carries TRBV5-5 and TRBJ2-7; D possibly matches TRBD1 or TRBD2 (5 bases each). CDR3 length: 14 residues. Germline V gives CDR1 SGHKS, CDR2 YYEKEE (reference sequence). This CDR3 reads CVSSLGRSSYEQYF. The CDR3 bases are TGTGTCAGCAGCTTGGGACGGAGCTCCTACGAGCAGTACTTC.

This clonotype was seen a few times. This chain joins TRBV14 and TRBJ1-2; the match to TRBD1 covers 8 bases. CDR1 is SGHDN and CDR2 is FVKESK in the germline V gene. This CDR3 contains 16 residues. V lost 4 bases, J lost 6 bases, and 13 bases stayed unmatched. CDR3 protein: CASSPPADRDNNGYTF. The CDR3 DNA reads as TGTGCCAGCAGCCCCCCTGCGGACAGGGACAATAATGGCTACACCTTC.

This clonotype is labeled as large. The V gene is TRBV29-1, the J gene TRBJ2-1; D not resolved. The CDR3 totals 11 residues. The germline V and J ends were trimmed by 0 bases and 9 bases, with 6 bases remaining between them. In germline, CDR1 is SQVTM, CDR2 ANQGSEA. The CDR3 DNA reads as TGCAGCGTTGAAGATCTAAGTGAGCAGTTCTTC. This codes for CSVEDLSEQFF.

J is TRBJ2-7 and V is TRBV6-1; 9 bases are shared with TRBD1. This CDR3 has 16 amino acids. Trimming cost V 4 bases and J 4 bases; bases outside gene matches: 11. Germline CDR1 and CDR2: MNHNS and SASEGT. CDR3 sequence reads: CASSALPGQGSYEQYF. The CDR3 coding sequence is TGTGCCAGCAGTGCCCTACCGGGACAGGGTTCTTACGAGCAGTACTTC.